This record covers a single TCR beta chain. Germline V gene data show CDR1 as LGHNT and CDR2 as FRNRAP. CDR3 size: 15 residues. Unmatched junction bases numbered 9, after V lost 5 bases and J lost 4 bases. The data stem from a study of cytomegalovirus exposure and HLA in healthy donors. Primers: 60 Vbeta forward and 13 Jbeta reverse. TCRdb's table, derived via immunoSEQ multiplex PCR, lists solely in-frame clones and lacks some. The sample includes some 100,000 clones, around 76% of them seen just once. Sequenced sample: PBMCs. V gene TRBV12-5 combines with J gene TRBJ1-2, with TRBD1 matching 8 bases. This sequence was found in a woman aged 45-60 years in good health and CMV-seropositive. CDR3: CASGPGRGPRYGYTF. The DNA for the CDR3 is TGTGCTAGTGGTCCGGGCAGGGGGCCCCGCTATGGCTACACCTTC.